Each of the 5 T cell receptor beta chains below was sequenced from the same sample in a study of Ad26.COV2.S vaccination and SARS-CoV-2 variants. TCRdb keeps only in-frame clones here, not all; method: immunoSEQ multiplex PCR. In the table there are roughly 400,000 clones, 80% to 95% of which are singletons. Treatment specified: some 20 received Ad26.COV2.S at low or high dose, single or two shots; roughly five received placebo; per-sample allocation not given. Specimen acquisition occurred on day 63 following the initial vaccine or placebo injection. Material: peripheral blood, obtained in a trial of Ad26.COV2.S vaccine versus placebo. These receptors were taken from a person between 18 and 65 years old who received the Ad26.COV2.S COVID-19 vaccine or a placebo.

CDR3 residues: CASSAGGKSTGELFF. DNA for the CDR3: TGTGCCAGCAGCGCAGGGGGCAAAAGCACCGGGGAGCTGTTTTTT. The rearrangement joins TRBV5-4 to TRBJ2-2; 8 bases fit TRBD1. J was trimmed by 4 bases and V by 4 bases; bases with no gene match: 6. The germline V gene encodes CDR1 SGHNT and CDR2 YYREEE (reference sequence). The CDR3 consists of 15 residues. The full variable domain, its missing parts supplied by reference TRBV5-4 and TRBJ2-2, is ETGVTQSPTHLIKTRGQQVTLRCSSQSGHNTVSWYQQALGQGPQFIFQYYREEENGRGNFPPRFSGLQFPNYSSELNVNALELDDSALYLCASSAGGKSTGELFFGEGSRLTVL.

V is TRBV5-8 and J is TRBJ2-1; D remains unclear. Trimming shortened V by 6 bases and J by 5 bases, and 9 bases separated the two germline ends. Germline CDR1 SGHTS, CDR2 YDEGEE. This CDR3 has 12 amino acids. The chain's CDR3 is CASNDPNNEQFF. CDR3 bases: TGTGCCAGCAACGACCCAAACAATGAGCAGTTCTTC.

The V gene is TRBV11-3, the J gene TRBJ2-2; maybe TRBD2 (5 bases). The CDR3 runs to 13 residues. The V gene's germline CDR1 is SGHNT and CDR2 YENEEA. The V gene lost 3 bases and the J gene lost 12 bases, with 14 bases spanning the gap. The CDR3 region is CASSFGESRKLFF. In DNA form, the CDR3 reads TGTGCCAGCAGCTTCGGGGAGTCGAGGAAGCTGTTTTTT.

The chain couples TRBV5-1 to TRBJ2-1; D may be TRBD1 (5 bases). Trimming left V 1 base short and J 9 bases short, with 14 bases between. Germline assignment: CDR1 SGHRS and CDR2 YFSETQ. The CDR3 runs to 14 residues. CDR3 sequence: CASSLSRAALEQFF. CDR3 coding DNA: TGCGCCAGCAGCTTGTCCAGGGCGGCGCTTGAGCAGTTCTTC.

The chain recombines TRBV19 with TRBJ1-3, with D perhaps TRBD1 (5 bases). The CDR3 covers 16 residues. CDR1 is LNHDA, CDR2 SQIVND, per germline (reference sequence). V was clipped by 6 bases and J by 0 bases, with 15 bases between them. Written as DNA, the CDR3 is TGTGCCAGTAGCCCAATGGGGGATCTCTCTGGAAACACCATATATTTT. Encoded protein: CASSPMGDLSGNTIYF.